Below, one T cell receptor (beta chain) is given with its context. Its antigen is not yet known. Base qualities are not provided; no much larger clone lies one nucleotide away. The data stem from a study of T cells in localized non-small cell lung cancer (TCRdb year 2020). Turning to the overall study: The study analyzed T cell repertoires of 236 early-stage NSCLC patients, comparing tumors and uninvolved tumor-adjacent lungs. A mean age of around 66 years was recorded for the NSCLC patients, of whom around 140 were male and 100 to 110 were female. The cohort consisted of roughly 240 treatment-naive NSCLC patients whose localized lung tumors had been resected. Summary of the overall study and its limitations: Longer overall survival was associated with higher blood T cell density, whereas shorter survival was associated with higher adjacent-lung clonality. Because multi-region sequencing of the tumors was not done, intratumor heterogeneity could not be ruled out. Of the top 100 tumor clones, a median of 57 were detected in paired uninvolved adjacent lung; approximately 28 were also among that lung's top 100. Uninvolved tumor-adjacent lung showed the highest T cell clonality, higher than tumor, which suggests more focused antigenic responses in the uninvolved tumor-adjacent lung. Because of the exploratory design, TCR variables were selected using unadjusted p-values without false-discovery rate correction.

The immunoSEQ Assay was used to sequence TCR beta CDR3 regions from DNA. Concerning the study's data processing: T cell density was computed as TCR beta template counts normalized to usable DNA estimated by amplifying housekeeping genes. Richness was estimated using the preseqR package, with extrapolation to 400,000 templates for PBMC samples and to 120,000 templates for tissue samples. Clonality was calculated as one minus Pielou's evenness. To identify tissue-enriched TCRs, differential abundance testing was run on productive amino-acid clonotypes with a minimum total count of 5 and an alpha of 0.1. The Jaccard Index and the Morisita Overlap Index were used to quantify repertoire overlap between compartments. GLIPH grouped TCR beta CDR3s together with public tetramer-defined viral CDR3s, and a viral motif had to include at least three viral sequences and show V-gene enrichment. Entries here come from immuneACCESS through TCRdb and include only in-frame sequences with V and J called. Some clones fail to appear in such tables; in the studies checked, an unresolved V gene covers under half of the shortfall, and the cause of the remainder is unknown. V, J and clone size were drawn from that table, and D and trimming were deduced from the DNA. The sample table records almost 20,000 clones; approximately 89% of these occur just once. The ten largest make up about 8.4% of the sample.

At diagnosis, peripheral blood, uninvolved tumor-adjacent lung and tumor were collected and were preserved as a mix of fresh-frozen and FFPE material. For TCR repertoire profiling, the blood samples were analyzed as peripheral blood mononuclear cells. The starting material was peripheral blood, obtained before any cancer treatment. The sequence came from a man between 40 and 69 years old with stage I lung adenocarcinoma.

The CDR3 in this case is CASSSSDRGSESGYTF. The nucleotide sequence is given as TGTGCCAGCTCATCTAGCGACAGGGGCTCAGAGAGTGGCTACACCTTC. The sequence is built from TRBV18 and TRBJ1-2; 8 nucleotides in the junction match TRBD1. At the junction V is shortened by 5 bases and J by 7 bases; bases outside the gene matches: 15. From the germline V gene, CDR1 is KGHSH and CDR2 is LQKENI. CDR3 length: 16 amino acids, cysteine to phenylalanine. Solely the CDR3 DNA is kept, with 48 bases framed from the first base.